This is a list of T cell receptor beta chains from one sample in a study of cytotoxic CD8 clonotypes in ibrutinib-treated CLL. Sequencing was performed with immunoSEQ multiplex PCR; in TCRdb, only in-frame clones are kept and a portion is missing. The profile covers some 70,000 clones, with around 65% appearing a single time and about 5.7% taken by the ten largest. The sequenced sample was PBMCs, obtained after 12 months of ibrutinib treatment. The receptor source for this set is a human donor with chronic lymphocytic leukemia. CDR3s include the opening cysteine and the closing phenylalanine or tryptophan. D genes are given only for firm matches. Some rows mark clone size as missing; the rest say once, few, many or name a class of expanded clone.

D: NA; J: TRBJ2-5; V: TRBV6-1; size: NA; DNA: TGTGCCAGCAGTGTAGGGGGGGCCCTCCAAGAGACCCAGTACTTC; CDR3: CASSVGGALQETQYF
D: NA; J: TRBJ2-2; V: TRBV19; size: NA; DNA: TGTGCCAGTAGCTCCTTGGTCAACACCGGGGAGCTGTTTTTT; CDR3: CASSSLVNTGELFF
D: NA; J: TRBJ2-5; V: TRBV28; size: NA; DNA: TGTGCCAGCAGTTTACTAGCTTTTGAGACCCAGTACTTC; CDR3: CASSLLAFETQYF
D: NA; J: TRBJ2-5; V: TRBV10-3; size: NA; DNA: TGTGCCATCAGTGAGACGGCAGGTCCGGGGGCCCAAGAGACCCAGTACTTC; CDR3: CAISETAGPGAQETQYF
D: NA; J: TRBJ1-1; V: TRBV18; size: few; DNA: TGTGCCAGCTCACCACGTTCAGGGCCCCTAATGAACACTGAAGCTTTCTTT; CDR3: CASSPRSGPLMNTEAFF
D: NA; J: TRBJ2-5; V: TRBV28; size: once; DNA: TGTGCCAGCAGTCCTACTGGGGCAGGGAAAGAGACCCAGTACTTC; CDR3: CASSPTGAGKETQYF
D: NA; J: TRBJ1-1; V: TRBV5-8; size: NA; DNA: TGTGCCAGCAGCTTGCGGGGAAGAACTGAAGCTTTCTTT; CDR3: CASSLRGRTEAFF
D: NA; J: TRBJ1-5; V: TRBV19; size: NA; DNA: TGTGCCAGTAGTGCCATCCGGCCGGGCAATCAGCCCCAGCATTTT; CDR3: CASSAIRPGNQPQHF
D: NA; J: TRBJ2-5; V: TRBV11-2; size: NA; DNA: TGTGCCAGCAGCTTAGGACGGGGGATCCAAGAGACCCAGTACTTC; CDR3: CASSLGRGIQETQYF
D: TRBD2; J: TRBJ2-1; V: TRBV11-3; size: NA; DNA: TGTGCCAGCAGCTTTCTAGCGGGGGCTAACAATGAGCAGTTCTTC; CDR3: CASSFLAGANNEQFF
D: NA; J: TRBJ2-7; V: TRBV21-1; size: NA; DNA: TGTGCTGACCTAGGGGAAGAGCAGTACTTC; CDR3: CADLGEEQYF